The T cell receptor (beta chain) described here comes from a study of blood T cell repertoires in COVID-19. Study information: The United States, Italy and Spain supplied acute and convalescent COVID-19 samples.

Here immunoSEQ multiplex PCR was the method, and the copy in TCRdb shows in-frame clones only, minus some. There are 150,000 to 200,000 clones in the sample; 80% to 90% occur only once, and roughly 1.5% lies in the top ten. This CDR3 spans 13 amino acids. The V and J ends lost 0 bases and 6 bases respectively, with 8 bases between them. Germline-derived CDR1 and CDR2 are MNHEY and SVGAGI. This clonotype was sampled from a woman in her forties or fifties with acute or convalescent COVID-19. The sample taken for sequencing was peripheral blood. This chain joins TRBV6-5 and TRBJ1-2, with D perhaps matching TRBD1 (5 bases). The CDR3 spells CASSYSGGDGYTF. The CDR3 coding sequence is TGTGCCAGCAGTTACTCCGGGGGGGATGGCTACACCTTC.